The clone carrying this T cell receptor (beta chain) was detected ten times or more. Antigen: not known. This specimen belongs to a study of neurological immune-mediated disorders. TCRdb re-derived calls from the 5' RACE reads in MiXCR, one entry per CDR3 protein. Of 80,000 to 95,000 distinct CDR3 sequences in the sample, around 3.6% were seen once. Overall study findings and caveats: When the repertoires were sorted by phylogenetic grouping, those of 18 of 34 multiple sclerosis patients ended up in one related-CDR3 cluster, a possible signature.

V was clipped by 3 bases and J by 9 bases, with 12 bases between them. The length of the CDR3 is 14 residues. The sample was PBMCs. The chain carries TRBV12-3 or TRBV12-4 and TRBJ1-6; D ambiguous. The source of this sequence is a woman between 45 and 65 years old with multiple sclerosis. The CDR3 nucleotides read TGTGCCAGCAGTTTCGGAAGCGAGAGTTCACCCCTCCACTTT. It specifies CASSFGSESSPLHF.